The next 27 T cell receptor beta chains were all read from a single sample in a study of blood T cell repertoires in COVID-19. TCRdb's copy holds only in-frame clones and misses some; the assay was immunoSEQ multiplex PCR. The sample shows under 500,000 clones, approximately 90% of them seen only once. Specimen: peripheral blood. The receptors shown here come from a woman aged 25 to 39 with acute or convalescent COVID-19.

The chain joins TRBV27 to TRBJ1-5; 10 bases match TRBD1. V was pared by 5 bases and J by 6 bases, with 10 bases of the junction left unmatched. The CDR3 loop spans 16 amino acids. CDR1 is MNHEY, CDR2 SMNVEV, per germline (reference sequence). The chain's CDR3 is CASSPSGTGVRQPQHF. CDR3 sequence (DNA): TGTGCCAGCAGTCCCTCCGGGACAGGGGTACGTCAGCCCCAGCATTTT.

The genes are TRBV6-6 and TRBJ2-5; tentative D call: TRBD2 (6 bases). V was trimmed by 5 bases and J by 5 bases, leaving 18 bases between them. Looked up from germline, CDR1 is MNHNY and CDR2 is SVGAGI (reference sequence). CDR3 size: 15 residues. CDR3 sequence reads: CASSLGWGGGETQYF. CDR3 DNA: TGTGCCAGCAGTCTGGGATGGGGAGGTGGGGAGACCCAGTACTTC.

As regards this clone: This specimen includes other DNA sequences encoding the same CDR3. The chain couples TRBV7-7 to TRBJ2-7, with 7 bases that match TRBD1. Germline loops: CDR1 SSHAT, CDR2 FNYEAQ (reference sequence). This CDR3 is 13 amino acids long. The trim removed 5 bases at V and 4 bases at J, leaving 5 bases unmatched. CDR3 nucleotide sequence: TGTGCCAGCAGCCCGCGACAGGGTTACGAGCAGTACTTC. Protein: CASSPRQGYEQYF.

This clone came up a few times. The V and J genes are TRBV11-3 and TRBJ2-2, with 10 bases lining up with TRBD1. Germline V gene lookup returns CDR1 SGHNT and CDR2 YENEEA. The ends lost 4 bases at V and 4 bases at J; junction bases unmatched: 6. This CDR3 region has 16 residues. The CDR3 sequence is CASSSTGTGATGELFF. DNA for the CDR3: TGTGCCAGCAGCTCGACTGGGACAGGGGCCACCGGGGAGCTGTTTTTT.

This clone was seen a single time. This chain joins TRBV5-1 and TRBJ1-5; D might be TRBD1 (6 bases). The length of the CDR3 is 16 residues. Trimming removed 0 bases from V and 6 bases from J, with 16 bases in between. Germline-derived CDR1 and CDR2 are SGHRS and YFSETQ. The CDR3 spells CASSLEVTGSGQPQHF. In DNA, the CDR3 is TGCGCCAGCAGCTTGGAGGTAACAGGGTCGGGTCAGCCCCAGCATTTT.

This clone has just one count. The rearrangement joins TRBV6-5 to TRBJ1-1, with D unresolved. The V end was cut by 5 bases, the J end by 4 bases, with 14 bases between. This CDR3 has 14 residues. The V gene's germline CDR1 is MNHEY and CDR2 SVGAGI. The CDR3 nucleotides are TGTGCCAGCAGTCCGCGTTTGGAGTCCACTGAAGCTTTCTTT. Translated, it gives CASSPRLESTEAFF.

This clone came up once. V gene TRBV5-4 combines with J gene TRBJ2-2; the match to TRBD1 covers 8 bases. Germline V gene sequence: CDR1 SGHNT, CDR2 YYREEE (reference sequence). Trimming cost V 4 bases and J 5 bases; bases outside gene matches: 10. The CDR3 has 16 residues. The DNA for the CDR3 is TGTGCCAGCAGCGCCCGGGACAGGAGCAAAACCGGGGAGCTGTTTTTT. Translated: CASSARDRSKTGELFF.

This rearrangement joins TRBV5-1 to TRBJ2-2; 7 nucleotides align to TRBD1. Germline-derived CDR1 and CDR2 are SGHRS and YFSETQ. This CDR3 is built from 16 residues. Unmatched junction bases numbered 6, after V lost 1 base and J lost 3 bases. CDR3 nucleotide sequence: TGCGCCAGCAGCTTGCCCGGGACAGTCCACACCGGGGAGCTGTTTTTT. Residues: CASSLPGTVHTGELFF.

CDR3 sequence (DNA): TGTGCCAGTAGTTCGGACAGGGGGGCCACTGAAGCTTTCTTT. Its protein product is CASSSDRGATEAFF. The chain has TRBV19 and TRBJ1-1; 10 bases are shared with TRBD1. The CDR3 has 14 residues. With V trimmed by 5 bases and J by 4 bases, 4 bases remained unmatched. CDR1 LNHDA and CDR2 SQIVND come from the germline V gene (reference sequence).

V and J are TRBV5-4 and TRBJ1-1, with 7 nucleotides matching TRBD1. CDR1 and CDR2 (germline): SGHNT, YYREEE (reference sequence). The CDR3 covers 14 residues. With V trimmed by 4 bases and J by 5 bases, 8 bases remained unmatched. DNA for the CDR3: TGTGCCAGCAGCCGTCGGGACAGCCATACTGAAGCTTTCTTT. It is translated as CASSRRDSHTEAFF.

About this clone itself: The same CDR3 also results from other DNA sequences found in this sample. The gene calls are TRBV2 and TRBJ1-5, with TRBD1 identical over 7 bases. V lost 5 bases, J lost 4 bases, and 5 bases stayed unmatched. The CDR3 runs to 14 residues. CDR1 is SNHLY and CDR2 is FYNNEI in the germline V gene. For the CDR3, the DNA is TGTGCCAGCAGTTACAGGGGCTTGAATCAGCCCCAGCATTTT. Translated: CASSYRGLNQPQHF. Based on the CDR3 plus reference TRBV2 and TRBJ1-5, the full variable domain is EPEVTQTPSHQVTQMGQEVILRCVPISNHLYFYWYRQILGQKVEFLVSFYNNEISEKSEIFDDQFSVERPDGSNFTLKIRSTKLEDSAMYFCASSYRGLNQPQHFGDGTRLSIL.

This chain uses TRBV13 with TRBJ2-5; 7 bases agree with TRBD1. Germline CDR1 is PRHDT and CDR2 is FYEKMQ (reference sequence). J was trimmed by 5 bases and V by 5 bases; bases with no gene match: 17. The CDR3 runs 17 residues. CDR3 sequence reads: CASSPKTPRGLGETQYF. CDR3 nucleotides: TGTGCCAGCAGCCCGAAAACGCCCAGGGGGTTAGGGGAGACCCAGTACTTC.

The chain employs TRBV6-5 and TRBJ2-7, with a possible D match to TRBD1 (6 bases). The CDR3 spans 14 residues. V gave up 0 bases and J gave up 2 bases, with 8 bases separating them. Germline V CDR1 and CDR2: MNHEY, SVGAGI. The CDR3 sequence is CASSYSRQAYEQYF. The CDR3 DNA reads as TGTGCCAGCAGTTACTCGAGACAGGCCTACGAGCAGTACTTC.

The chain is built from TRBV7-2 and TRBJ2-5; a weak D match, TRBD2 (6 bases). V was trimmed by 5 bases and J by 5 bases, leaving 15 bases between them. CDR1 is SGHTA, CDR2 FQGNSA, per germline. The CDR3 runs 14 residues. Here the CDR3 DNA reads TGTGCCAGCAGCGGGGCGACTGGGGGGGAGACCCAGTACTTC. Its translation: CASSGATGGETQYF.

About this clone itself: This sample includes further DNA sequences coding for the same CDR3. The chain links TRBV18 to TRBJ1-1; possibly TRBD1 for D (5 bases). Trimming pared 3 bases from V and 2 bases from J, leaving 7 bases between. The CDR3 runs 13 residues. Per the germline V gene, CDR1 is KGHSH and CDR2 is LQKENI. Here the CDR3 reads CASSPQGNTEAFF. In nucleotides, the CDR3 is TGTGCCAGCTCACCTCAGGGAAACACTGAAGCTTTCTTT.

CDR3 sequence: CASSDTYNEQFF. Here the CDR3 DNA reads TGTGCCAGCAGTGATACTTACAATGAGCAGTTCTTC. The V call is TRBV2, the J call TRBJ2-1; D call uncertain. Trimming shortened V by 3 bases and J by 4 bases, and 4 bases separated the two germline ends. Germline CDR1 reads SNHLY; CDR2 reads FYNNEI. The CDR3 has 12 amino acids.

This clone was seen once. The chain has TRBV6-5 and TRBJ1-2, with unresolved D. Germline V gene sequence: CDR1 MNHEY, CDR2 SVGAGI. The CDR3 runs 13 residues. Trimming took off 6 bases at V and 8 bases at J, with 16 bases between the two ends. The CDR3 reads CASREGFPGGYTF. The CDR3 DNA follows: TGTGCCAGCAGAGAGGGTTTTCCGGGAGGCTACACCTTC.

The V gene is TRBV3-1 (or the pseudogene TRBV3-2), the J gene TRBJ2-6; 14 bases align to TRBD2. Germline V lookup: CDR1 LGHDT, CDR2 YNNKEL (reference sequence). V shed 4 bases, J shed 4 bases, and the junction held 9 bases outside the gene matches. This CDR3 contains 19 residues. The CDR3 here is CASSPQPTSGGAGANVLTF. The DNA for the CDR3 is TGTGCCAGCAGCCCCCAACCGACTAGCGGGGGGGCCGGGGCCAACGTCCTGACTTTC.

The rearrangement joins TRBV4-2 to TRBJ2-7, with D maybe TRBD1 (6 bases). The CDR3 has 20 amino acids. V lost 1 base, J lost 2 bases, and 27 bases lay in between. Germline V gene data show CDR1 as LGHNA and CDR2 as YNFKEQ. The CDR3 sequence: CASSQGQGSNLPFPTYEQYF. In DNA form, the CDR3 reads TGTGCCAGCAGCCAAGGGCAGGGGTCGAACTTACCTTTTCCCACCTACGAGCAGTACTTC.

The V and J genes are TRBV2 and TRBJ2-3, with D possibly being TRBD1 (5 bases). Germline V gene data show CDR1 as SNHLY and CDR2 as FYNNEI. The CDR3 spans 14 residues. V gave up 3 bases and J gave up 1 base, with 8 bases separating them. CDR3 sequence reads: CASSEQGGTDTQYF. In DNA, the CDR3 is TGTGCCAGCAGTGAGCAGGGCGGCACAGATACGCAGTATTTT.

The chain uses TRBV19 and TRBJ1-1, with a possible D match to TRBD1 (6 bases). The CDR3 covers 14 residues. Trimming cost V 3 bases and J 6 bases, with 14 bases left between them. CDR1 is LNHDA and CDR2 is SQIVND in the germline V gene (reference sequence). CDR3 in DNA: TGTGCCAGTAGTATGCAAACAGGGAGGGCTGAAGCTTTCTTT. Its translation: CASSMQTGRAEAFF.

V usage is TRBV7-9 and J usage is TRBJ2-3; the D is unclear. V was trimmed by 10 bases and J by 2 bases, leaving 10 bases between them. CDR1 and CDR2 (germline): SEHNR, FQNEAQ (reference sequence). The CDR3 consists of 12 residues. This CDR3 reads CATTPLTDTQYF. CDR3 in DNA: TGTGCCACCACCCCCCTCACAGATACGCAGTATTTT.

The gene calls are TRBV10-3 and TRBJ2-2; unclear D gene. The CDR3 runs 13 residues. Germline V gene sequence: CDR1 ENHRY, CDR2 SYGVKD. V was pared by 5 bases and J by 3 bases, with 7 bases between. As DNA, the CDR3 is TGTGCCATCAGTCCTCTAGACACCGGGGAGCTGTTTTTT. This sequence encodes CAISPLDTGELFF.

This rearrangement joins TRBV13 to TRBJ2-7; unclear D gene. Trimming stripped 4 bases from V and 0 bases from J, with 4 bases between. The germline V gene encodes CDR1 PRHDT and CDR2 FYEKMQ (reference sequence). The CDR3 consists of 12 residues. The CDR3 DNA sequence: TGTGCCAGCAGCTCGAGCTCCTACGAGCAGTACTTC. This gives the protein CASSSSSYEQYF.

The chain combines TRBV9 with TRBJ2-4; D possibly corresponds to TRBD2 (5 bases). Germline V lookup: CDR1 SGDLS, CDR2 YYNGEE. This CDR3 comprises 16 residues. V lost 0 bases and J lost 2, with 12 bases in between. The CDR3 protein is CASSVGRPGTKNIQYF. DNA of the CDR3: TGTGCCAGCAGCGTAGGAAGACCGGGAACCAAAAACATTCAGTACTTC.

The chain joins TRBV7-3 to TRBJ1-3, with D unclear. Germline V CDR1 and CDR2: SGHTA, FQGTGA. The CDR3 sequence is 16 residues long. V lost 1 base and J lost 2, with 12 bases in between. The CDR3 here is CASSLKFRGTGNTIYF. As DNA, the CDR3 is TGTGCCAGCAGCTTAAAGTTTCGAGGGACTGGAAACACCATATATTTT.

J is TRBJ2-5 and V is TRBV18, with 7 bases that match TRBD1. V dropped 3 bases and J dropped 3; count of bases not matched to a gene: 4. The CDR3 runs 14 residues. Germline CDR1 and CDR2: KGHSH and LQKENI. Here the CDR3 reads CASSPTGTEETQYF. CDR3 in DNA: TGTGCCAGCTCACCCACCGGGACAGAAGAGACCCAGTACTTC.